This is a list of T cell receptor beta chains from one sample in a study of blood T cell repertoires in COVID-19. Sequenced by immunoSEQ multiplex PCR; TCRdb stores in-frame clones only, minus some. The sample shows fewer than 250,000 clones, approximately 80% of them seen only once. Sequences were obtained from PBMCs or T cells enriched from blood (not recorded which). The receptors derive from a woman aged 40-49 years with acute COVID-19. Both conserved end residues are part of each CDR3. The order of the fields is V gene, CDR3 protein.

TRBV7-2 CASSPQGSNQPQHF
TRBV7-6 CASRVGGRGTGELFF
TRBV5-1 CASSIQGLAGGNEQFF
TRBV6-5 CATGVNQPQHF
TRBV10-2 CASSSSSGTGGNEQYF
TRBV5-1 CASSLVQGGFYGYTF
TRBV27 CASSLQGDYSPLHF
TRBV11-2 CASSLEIRGETQYF
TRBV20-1 CSASSGLAVTDTQYF
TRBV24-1 CATSDHGTGIQPQHF
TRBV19 CASSPRWGQLPNRSGNTIYF